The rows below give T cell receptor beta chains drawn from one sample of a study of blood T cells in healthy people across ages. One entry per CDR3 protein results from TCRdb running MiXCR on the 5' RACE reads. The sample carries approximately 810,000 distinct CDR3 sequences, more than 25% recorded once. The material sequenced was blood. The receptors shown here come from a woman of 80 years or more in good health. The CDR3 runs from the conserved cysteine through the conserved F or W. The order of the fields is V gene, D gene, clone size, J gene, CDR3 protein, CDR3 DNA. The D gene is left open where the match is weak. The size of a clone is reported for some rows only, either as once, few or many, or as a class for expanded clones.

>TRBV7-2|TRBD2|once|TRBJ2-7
CASSLQTSGGIYEQYF
TGTGCCAGCAGTTTACAGACTAGCGGGGGTATCTACGAGCAGTACTTC
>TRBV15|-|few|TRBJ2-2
CATSPIIRTGELFF
TGTGCCACCAGCCCCATTATTCGTACCGGGGAGCTGTTTTTT
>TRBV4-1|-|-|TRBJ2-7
CASSRETGEQYF
TGCGCCAGCAGCCGAGAGACGGGTGAGCAGTACTTC
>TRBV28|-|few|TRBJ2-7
CASRPQGNLLEQYF
TGTGCCAGCAGACCACAGGGTAATCTTCTCGAGCAGTACTTC
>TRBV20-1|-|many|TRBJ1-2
CSAPRIIRVGVNYGYTF
TGCAGTGCGCCCAGGATAATTAGGGTGGGGGTAAACTATGGCTACACCTTC
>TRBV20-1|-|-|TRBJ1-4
CSASPQGREKLFF
TGCAGTGCTAGTCCGCAGGGGAGGGAAAAACTGTTTTTT
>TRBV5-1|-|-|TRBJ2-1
CASSSAASSYNEQFF
TGCGCCAGCAGTTCAGCGGCGAGCTCCTACAATGAGCAGTTCTTC
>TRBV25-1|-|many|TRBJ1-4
CASRTTNEKLFF
TGTGCCAGCAGGACAACTAATGAAAAACTGTTTTTT
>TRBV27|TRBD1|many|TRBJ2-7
CASSRTGAAYEQYF
TGTGCCAGCAGTCGCACAGGGGCGGCCTACGAGCAGTACTTC
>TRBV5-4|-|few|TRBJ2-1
CASSLAGAPYNEQFF
TGTGCCAGCAGCCTCGCGGGGGCCCCCTACAATGAGCAGTTCTTC
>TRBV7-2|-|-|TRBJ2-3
CASSLILDFPSTDTQYF
TGTGCCAGCAGCTTAATCCTGGACTTCCCTAGCACAGATACGCAGTATTTT
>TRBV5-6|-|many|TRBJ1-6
CASSLFLRGLDSPLHF
TGTGCCAGCAGCTTGTTTCTCCGAGGATTGGATTCACCCCTCCACTTT
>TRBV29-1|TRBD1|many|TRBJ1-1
CSGRQGPLNTEAFF
TGCAGCGGACGACAGGGGCCCCTTAACACTGAAGCTTTCTTT
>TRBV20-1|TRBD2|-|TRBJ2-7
CSAREPSGDSYEQYF
TGCAGTGCTAGAGAGCCTAGCGGGGACTCCTACGAGCAGTACTTC
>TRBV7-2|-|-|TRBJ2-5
CASSLSWQTRDNEQYF
TGTGCCAGCAGCTTATCGTGGCAAACACGGGACAATGAGCAGTACTTC
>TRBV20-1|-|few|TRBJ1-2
CSANSGVSALGGYTF
TGCAGTGCTAACTCAGGGGTTTCGGCCCTGGGTGGCTACACCTTC
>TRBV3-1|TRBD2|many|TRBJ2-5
CASSHNPGGQETQYF
TGTGCCAGCAGCCATAACCCGGGGGGGCAGGAGACCCAGTACTTC
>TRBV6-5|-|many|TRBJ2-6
CASSYEGVAGANVLTF
TGTGCCAGCAGTTACGAGGGGGTGGCTGGGGCCAACGTCCTGACTTTC
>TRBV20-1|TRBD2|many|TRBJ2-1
CSASAASGGENEQFF
TGCAGTGCTAGCGCGGCTAGCGGGGGAGAGAATGAGCAGTTCTTC
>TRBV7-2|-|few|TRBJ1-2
CASSPKGYYGYTF
TGTGCCAGCAGCCCCAAGGGGTACTATGGCTACACCTTC
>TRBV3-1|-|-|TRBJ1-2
CASSQVGRSYYGYTF
TGTGCCAGCAGCCAAGTGGGCAGGAGCTACTATGGCTACACCTTC
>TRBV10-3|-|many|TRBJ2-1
CAASRDPTYNEQFF
TGTGCCGCCAGTCGGGATCCGACATACAATGAGCAGTTCTTC
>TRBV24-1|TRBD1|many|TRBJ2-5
CATYRDRGETQYF
TGTGCAACCTACCGGGACAGGGGGGAGACCCAGTACTTC
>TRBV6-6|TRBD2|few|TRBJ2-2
CASSYGGGRGGELFF
TGTGCCAGCAGTTACGGCGGGGGGCGGGGCGGGGAGCTGTTTTTT
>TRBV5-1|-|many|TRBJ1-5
CASNYNSNQPQHF
TGCGCCAGTAATTACAATAGCAATCAGCCCCAGCATTTT
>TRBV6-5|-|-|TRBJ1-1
CASSYPHDRMNTEAFF
TGTGCCAGCAGTTACCCTCATGACAGAATGAACACTGAAGCTTTCTTT
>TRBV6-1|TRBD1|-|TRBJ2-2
CASIGTGGPVGELFF
TGTGCCAGCATAGGGACAGGGGGTCCCGTCGGGGAGCTGTTTTTT
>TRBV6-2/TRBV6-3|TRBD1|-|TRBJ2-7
CASSYSRGRRYEQYF
TGTGCCAGCAGTTACTCGAGGGGGCGACGATACGAGCAGTACTTC
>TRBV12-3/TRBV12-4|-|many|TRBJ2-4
CACGDRGLAKNIQYF
TGTGCCTGCGGGGACAGAGGATTAGCCAAAAACATTCAGTACTTC
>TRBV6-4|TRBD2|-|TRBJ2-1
CAGSALAGGNNEQFF
TGTGCCGGCAGTGCGCTGGCGGGGGGCAACAATGAGCAGTTCTTC
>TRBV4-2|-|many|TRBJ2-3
CASSQERRDTQYF
TGTGCCAGCAGCCAAGAGAGGAGGGATACGCAGTATTTT
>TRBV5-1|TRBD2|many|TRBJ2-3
CASSLGPSGGSDTQYF
TGCGCCAGCAGCTTGGGGCCTAGCGGTGGGTCCGATACGCAGTATTTT
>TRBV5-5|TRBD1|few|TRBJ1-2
CASSLLQGQVSYGYTF
TGTGCCAGCAGCTTACTGCAGGGACAGGTATCCTATGGCTACACCTTC
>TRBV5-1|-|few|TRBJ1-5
CASSQAPRESNQPQHF
TGCGCCAGCAGTCAGGCCCCCAGGGAAAGCAATCAGCCCCAGCATTTT
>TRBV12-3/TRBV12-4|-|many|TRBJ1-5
CASSLLAPTDSNQPQHF
TGTGCCAGCAGTTTATTGGCCCCGACGGATAGCAATCAGCCCCAGCATTTT
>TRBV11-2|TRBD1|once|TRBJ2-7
CASSSRDRDPYEQYF
TGTGCCAGCAGCTCCCGGGACAGGGACCCCTACGAGCAGTACTTC
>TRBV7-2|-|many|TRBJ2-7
CASSPRTDSSYERYF
TGTGCCAGCAGCCCCCGAACCGACAGCTCCTACGAGCGGTACTTC
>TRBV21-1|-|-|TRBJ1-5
CASYCSYNQPQHF
TGTGCCAGCTATTGCAGCTACAATCAGCCCCAGCATTTT
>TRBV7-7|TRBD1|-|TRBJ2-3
CASRLGGAGADTQYF
TGTGCTAGCCGCTTAGGGGGCGCTGGAGCAGATACGCAGTATTTT
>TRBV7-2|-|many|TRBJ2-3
CASSLVTADTQYF
TGTGCCAGCAGCTTAGTGACAGCGGATACGCAGTATTTT
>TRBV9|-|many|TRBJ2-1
CASSVEVRRQYNEQFF
TGTGCCAGCAGCGTAGAGGTACGGAGGCAATACAATGAGCAGTTCTTC
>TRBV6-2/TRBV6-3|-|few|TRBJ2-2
CASSIDTPTGELFF
TGTGCCAGCAGTATCGACACACCCACCGGGGAGCTGTTTTTT
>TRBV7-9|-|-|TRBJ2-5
CASSSLGAETQYF
TGTGCCAGCAGCTCTCTAGGGGCAGAGACCCAGTACTTC
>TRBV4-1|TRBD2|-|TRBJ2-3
CASSQVSSGGAGDTQYF
TGCGCCAGCAGCCAAGTGTCTAGCGGGGGGGCAGGTGATACGCAGTATTTT
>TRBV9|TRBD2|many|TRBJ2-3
CASSVGLAGTTDTQYF
TGTGCCAGCAGCGTAGGACTAGCGGGGACCACAGATACGCAGTATTTT
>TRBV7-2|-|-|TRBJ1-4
CASSLGPRGSEKLFF
TGTGCCAGCAGCTTAGGGCCCAGGGGTTCTGAAAAACTGTTTTTT
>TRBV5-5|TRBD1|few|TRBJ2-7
CASSFSNRGNYEQYF
TGTGCCAGCAGCTTTTCGAACAGGGGGAATTACGAGCAGTACTTC
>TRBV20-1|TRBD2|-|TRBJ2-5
CSAGGGNAKETQYF
TGCAGTGCCGGCGGGGGGAATGCAAAAGAGACCCAGTACTTC
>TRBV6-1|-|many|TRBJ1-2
CASKIEWDNRYGYTF
TGTGCCAGCAAGATAGAATGGGACAACCGATATGGCTACACCTTC
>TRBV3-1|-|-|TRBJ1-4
CASRFSGTPNEKLFF
TGTGCCAGCAGGTTCTCCGGGACACCAAATGAAAAACTGTTTTTT
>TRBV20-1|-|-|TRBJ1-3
CSARTSGNTIYF
TGCAGTGCCAGAACCTCTGGAAACACCATATATTTT
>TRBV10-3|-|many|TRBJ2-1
CAITANSYNEQFF
TGTGCCATCACCGCTAACTCCTACAATGAGCAGTTCTTC
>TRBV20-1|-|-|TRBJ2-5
CSASVGATQETQYF
TGCAGTGCTAGCGTAGGGGCGACCCAAGAGACCCAGTACTTC
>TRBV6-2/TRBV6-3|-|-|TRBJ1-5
CASSPSCIQGGYQPQHF
TGTGCCAGCAGTCCGAGCTGTATACAGGGAGGCTATCAGCCCCAGCATTTT
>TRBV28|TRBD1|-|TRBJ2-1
CASGAAGQGGGYNEQFF
TGTGCCAGCGGAGCCGCGGGACAGGGTGGAGGGTACAATGAGCAGTTCTTC
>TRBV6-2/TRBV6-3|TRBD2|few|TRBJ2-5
CASREGLPGETQYF
TGTGCCAGCAGGGAGGGACTACCCGGAGAGACCCAGTACTTC
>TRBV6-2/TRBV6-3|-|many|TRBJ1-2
CASSYSTVGANYGYTF
TGTGCCAGCAGTTACTCGACAGTTGGAGCTAACTATGGCTACACCTTC
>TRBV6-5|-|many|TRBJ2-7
CASSTSLASYEQYF
TGTGCCAGCAGCACTTCTTTAGCGTCCTACGAGCAGTACTTC